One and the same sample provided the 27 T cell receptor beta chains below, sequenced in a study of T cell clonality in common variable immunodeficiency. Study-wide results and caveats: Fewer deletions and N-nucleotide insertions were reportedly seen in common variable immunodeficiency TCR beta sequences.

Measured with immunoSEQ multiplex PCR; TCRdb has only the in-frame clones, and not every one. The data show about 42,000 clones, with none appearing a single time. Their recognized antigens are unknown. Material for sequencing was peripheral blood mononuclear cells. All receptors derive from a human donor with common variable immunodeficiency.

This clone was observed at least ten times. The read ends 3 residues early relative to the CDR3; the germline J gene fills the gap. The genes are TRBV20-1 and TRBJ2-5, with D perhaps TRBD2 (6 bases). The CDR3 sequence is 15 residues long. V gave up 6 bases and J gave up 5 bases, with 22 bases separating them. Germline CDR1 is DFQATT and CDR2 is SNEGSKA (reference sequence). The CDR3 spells CSASNADTGVETQYF. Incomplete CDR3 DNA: TGCAGTGCCTCCAACGCGGACACGGGAGTGGAGACC.

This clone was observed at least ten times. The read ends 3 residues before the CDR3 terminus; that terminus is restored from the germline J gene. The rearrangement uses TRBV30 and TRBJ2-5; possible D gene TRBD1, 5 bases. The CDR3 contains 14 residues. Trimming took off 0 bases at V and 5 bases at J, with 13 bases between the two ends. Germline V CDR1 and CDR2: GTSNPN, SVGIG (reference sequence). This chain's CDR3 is CAWSVTGLMETQYF. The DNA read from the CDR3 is TGTGCCTGGAGTGTAACAGGCCTTATGGAGACC.

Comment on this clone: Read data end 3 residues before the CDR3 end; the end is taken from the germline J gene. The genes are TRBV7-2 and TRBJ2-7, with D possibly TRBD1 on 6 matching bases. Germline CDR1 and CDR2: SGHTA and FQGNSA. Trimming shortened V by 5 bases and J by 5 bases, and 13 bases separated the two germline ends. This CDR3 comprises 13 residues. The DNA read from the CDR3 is TGTGCCAGCAGCCCGGGACAAGATGACGAG. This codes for CASSPGQDDE. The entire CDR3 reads CASSPGQDDEQYF.

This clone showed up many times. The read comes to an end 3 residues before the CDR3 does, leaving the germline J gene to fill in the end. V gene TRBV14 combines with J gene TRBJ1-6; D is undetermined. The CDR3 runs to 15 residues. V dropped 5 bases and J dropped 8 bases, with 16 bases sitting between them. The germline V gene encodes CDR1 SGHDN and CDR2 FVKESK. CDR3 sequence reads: CASSALRGLDSPLHF. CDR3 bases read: TGTGCCAGCAGCGCACTCCGCGGATTGGATTCACCC.

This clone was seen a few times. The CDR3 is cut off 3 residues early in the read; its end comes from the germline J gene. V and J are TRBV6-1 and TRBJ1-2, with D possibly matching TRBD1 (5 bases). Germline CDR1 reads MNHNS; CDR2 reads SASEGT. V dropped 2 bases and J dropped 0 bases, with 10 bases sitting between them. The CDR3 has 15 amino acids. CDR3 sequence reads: CASSEKGATNYGYTF. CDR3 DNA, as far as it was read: TGTGCCAGCAGTGAAAAAGGGGCGACTAACTATGGC.

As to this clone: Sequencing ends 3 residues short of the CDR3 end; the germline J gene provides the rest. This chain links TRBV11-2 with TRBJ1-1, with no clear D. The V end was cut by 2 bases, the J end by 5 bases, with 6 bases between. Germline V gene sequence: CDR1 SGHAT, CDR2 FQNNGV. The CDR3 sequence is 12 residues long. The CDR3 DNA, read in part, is TGTGCCAGCAGCTTATTGCGGACTGAA. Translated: CASSLLRTE. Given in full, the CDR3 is CASSLLRTEAFF.

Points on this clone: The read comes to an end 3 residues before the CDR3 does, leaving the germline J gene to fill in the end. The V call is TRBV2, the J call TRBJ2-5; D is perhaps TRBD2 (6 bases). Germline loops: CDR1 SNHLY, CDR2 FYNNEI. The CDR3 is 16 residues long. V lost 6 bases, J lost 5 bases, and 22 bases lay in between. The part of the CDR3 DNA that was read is TGTGCCAGCAGGGCGGGGATCCTAGCGTTAGGGGAGACC. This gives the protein CASRAGILALGET. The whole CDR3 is CASRAGILALGETQYF. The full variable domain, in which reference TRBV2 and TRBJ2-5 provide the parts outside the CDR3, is EPEVTQTPSHQVTQMGQEVILRCVPISNHLYFYWYRQILGQKVEFLVSFYNNEISEKSEIFDDQFSVERPDGSNFTLKIRSTKLEDSAMYFCASRAGILALGETQYFGPGTRLLVL.

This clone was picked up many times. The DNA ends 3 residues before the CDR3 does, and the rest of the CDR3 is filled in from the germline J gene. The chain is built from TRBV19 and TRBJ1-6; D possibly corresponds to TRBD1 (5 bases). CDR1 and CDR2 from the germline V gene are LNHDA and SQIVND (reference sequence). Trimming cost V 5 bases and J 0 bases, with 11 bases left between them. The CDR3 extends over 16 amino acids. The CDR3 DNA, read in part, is TGTGCCAGTAGTGTCTCAGGGAGCTCCTATAATTCACCC. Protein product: CASSVSGSSYNSP. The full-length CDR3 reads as CASSVSGSSYNSPLHF.

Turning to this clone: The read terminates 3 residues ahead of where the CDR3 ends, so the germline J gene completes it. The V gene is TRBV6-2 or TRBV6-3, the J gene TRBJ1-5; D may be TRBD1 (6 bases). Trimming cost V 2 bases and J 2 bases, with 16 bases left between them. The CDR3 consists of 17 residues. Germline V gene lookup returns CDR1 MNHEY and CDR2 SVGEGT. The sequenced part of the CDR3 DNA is TGTGCCAGCAGTTACCCAGCGTTACAGGGCGGCAATCAGCCC. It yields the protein CASSYPALQGGNQP. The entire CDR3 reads CASSYPALQGGNQPQHF.

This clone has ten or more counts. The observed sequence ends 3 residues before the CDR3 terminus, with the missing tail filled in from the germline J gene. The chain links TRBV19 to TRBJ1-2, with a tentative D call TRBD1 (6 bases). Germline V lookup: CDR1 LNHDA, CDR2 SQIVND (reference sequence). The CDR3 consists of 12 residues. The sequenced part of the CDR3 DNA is TGTGCCAGTAGTGTACAGGGACGGGGC. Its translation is CASSVQGRG. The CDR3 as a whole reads CASSVQGRGYTF.

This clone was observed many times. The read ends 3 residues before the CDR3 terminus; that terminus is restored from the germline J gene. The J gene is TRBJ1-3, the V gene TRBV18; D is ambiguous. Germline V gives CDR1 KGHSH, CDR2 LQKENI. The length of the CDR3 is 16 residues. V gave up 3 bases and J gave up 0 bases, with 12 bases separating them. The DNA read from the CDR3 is TGTGCCAGCTCACCGGTCAGGATACTCTCTGGAAACACC. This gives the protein CASSPVRILSGNT. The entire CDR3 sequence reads CASSPVRILSGNTIYF.

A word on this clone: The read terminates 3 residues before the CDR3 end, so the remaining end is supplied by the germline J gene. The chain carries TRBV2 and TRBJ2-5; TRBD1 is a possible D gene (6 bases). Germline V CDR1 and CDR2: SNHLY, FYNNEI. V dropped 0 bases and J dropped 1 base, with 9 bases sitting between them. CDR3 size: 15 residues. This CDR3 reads CASSEAWTAQETQYF. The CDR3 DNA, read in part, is TGTGCCAGCAGTGAAGCATGGACAGCCCAAGAGACC.

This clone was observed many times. CDR3 residues: CASSMLRGQTDTQYF. Partial CDR3 DNA: TGTGCCAGTAGTATGCTCAGGGGGCAGACAGATACG. The chain recombines TRBV19 with TRBJ2-3; 8 bases are a match to TRBD1. The read finishes 3 residues shy of the CDR3 end, and the germline J gene is used to complete it. This CDR3 contains 15 residues. V gave up 3 bases and J gave up 3 bases; unmatched junction bases: 5. CDR1 and CDR2 (germline): LNHDA, SQIVND (reference sequence).

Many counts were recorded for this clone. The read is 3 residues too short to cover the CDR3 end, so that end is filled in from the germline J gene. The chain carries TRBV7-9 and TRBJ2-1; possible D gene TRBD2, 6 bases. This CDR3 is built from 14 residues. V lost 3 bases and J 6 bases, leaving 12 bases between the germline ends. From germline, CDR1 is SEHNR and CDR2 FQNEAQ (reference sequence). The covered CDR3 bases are TGTGCCAGCAGCTTTGGGGGGTCGGCCAATGAG. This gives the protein CASSFGGSANE. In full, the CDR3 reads CASSFGGSANEQFF.

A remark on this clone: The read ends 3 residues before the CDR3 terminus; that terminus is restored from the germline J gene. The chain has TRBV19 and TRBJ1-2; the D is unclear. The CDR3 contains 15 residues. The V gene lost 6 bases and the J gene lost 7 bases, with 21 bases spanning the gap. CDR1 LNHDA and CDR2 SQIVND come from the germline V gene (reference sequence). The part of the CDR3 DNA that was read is TGTGCCAGTAGCCAACCCCGAGAAGGTCGAGGTGGC. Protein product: CASSQPREGRGG. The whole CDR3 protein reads CASSQPREGRGGYTF.

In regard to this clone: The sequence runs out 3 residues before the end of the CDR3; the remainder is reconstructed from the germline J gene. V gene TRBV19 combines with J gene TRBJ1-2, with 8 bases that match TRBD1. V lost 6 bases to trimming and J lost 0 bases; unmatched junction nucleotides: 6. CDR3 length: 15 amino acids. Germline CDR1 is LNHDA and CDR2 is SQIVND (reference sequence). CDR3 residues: CASRLTGEANYGYTF. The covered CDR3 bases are TGTGCCAGTAGATTGACAGGGGAAGCTAACTATGGC.

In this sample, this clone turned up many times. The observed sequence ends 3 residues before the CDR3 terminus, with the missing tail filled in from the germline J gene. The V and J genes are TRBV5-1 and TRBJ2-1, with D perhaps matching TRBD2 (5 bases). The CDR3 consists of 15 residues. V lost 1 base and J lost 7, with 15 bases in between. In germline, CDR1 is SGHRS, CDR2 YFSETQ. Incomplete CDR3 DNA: TGCGCCAGCAGCTTGCTTGCTACTTCGGGGAATGAG. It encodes CASSLLATSGNE. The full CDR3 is CASSLLATSGNEQFF.

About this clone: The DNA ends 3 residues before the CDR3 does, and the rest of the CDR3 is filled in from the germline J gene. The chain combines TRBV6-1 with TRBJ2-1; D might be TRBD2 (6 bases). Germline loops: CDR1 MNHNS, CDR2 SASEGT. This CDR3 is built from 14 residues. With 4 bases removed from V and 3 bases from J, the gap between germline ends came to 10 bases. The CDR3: CASSGRTNYNEQFF. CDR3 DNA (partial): TGTGCCAGCAGTGGAAGGACTAACTACAATGAG.

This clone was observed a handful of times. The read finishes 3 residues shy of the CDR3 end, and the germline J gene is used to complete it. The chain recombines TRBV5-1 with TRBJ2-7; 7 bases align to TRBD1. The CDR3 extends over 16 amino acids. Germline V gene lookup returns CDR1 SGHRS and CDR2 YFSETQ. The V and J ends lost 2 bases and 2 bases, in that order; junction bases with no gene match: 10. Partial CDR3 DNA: TGCGCCAGCAGCTTCCGACAGGGTCAAAATGCCTACGAG. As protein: CASSFRQGQNAYE. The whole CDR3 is CASSFRQGQNAYEQYF.

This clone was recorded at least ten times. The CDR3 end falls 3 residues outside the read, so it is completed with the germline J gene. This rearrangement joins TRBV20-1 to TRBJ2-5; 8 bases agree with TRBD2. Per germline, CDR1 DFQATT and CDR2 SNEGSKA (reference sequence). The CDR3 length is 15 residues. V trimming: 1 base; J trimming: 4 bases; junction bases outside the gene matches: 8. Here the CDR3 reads CSARVPGSGGETQYF. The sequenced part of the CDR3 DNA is TGCAGTGCTAGAGTCCCGGGGAGCGGGGGAGAGACC.

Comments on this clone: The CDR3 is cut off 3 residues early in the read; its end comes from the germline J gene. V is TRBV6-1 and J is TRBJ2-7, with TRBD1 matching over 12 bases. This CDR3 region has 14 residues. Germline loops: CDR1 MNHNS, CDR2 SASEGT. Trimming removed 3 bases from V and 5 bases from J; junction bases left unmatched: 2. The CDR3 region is CASSDWDRGHEQYF. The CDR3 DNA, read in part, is TGTGCCAGCAGTGACTGGGACAGGGGGCACGAG.

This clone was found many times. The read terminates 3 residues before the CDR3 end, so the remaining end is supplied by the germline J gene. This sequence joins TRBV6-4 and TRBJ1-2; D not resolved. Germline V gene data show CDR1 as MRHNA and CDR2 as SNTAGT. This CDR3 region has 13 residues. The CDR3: CASSPESGGGYTF. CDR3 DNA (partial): TGTGCCAGCAGCCCAGAATCTGGAGGGGGC.

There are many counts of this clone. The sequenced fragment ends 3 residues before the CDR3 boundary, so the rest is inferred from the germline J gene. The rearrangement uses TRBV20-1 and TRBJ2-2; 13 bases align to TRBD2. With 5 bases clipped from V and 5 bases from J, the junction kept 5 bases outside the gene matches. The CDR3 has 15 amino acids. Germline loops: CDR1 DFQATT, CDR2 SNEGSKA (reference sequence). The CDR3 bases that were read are TGCAGTGCTCCGTGGACTAGCGGGGGTACCGGGGAG. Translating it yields CSAPWTSGGTGE. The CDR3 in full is CSAPWTSGGTGELFF.

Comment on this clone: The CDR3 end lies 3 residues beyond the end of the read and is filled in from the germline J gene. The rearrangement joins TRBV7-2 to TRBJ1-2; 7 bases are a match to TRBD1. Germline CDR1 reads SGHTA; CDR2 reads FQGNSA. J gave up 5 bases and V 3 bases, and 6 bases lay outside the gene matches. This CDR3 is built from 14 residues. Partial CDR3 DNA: TGTGCCAGCAGCTTCGCATGGACAGGATATGGC. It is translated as CASSFAWTGYG. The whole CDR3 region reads CASSFAWTGYGYTF. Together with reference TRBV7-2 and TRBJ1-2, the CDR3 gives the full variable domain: GAGVSQSPSNKVTEKGKDVELRCDPISGHTALYWYRQSLGQGLEFLIYFQGNSAPDKSGLPSDRFSAERTGGSVSTLTIQRTQQEDSAVYLCASSFAWTGYGYTFGSGTRLTVV.

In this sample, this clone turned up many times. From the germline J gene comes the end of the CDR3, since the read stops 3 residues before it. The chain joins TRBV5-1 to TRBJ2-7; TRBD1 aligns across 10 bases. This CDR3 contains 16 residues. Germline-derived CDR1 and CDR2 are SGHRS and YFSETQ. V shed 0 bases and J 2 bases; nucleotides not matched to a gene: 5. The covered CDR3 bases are TGCGCCAGCAGCTTGGCCATGGGACAGGGGACCTACGAG. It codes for CASSLAMGQGTYE. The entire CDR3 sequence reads CASSLAMGQGTYEQYF.

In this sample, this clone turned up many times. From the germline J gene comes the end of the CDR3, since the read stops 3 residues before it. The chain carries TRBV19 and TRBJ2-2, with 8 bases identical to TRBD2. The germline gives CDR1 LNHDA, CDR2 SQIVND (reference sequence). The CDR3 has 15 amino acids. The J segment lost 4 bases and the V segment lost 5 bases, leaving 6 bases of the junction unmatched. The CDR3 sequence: CASSLTTSATGELFF. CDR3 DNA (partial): TGTGCCAGTAGTTTAACGACTAGCGCCACCGGGGAG.

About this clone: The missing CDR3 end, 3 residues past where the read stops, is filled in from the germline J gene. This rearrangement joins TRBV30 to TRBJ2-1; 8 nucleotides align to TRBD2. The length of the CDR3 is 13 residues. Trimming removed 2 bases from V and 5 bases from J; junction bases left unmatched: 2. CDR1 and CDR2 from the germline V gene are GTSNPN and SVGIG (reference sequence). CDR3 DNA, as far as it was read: TGTGCCTGGAGTACGGGGGGGGACAATGAG. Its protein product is CAWSTGGDNE. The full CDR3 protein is CAWSTGGDNEQFF.